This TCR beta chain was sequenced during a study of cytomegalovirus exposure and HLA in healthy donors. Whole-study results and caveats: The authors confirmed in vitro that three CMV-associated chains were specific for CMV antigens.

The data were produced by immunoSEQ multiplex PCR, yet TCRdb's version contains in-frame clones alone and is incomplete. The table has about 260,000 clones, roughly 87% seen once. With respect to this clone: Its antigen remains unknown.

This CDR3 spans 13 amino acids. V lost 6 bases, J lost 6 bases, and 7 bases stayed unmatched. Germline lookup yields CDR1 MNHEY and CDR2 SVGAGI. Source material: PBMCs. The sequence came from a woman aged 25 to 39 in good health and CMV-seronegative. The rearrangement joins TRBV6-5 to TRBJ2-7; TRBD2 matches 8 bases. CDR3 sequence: CASRFGLAGEQYF. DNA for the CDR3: TGTGCCAGCAGATTCGGGCTAGCGGGCGAGCAGTACTTC.